These 32 T cell receptor beta chains originate from one sample sequenced in a study of blood T cell repertoires in COVID-19. Method: immunoSEQ multiplex PCR; TCRdb's copy keeps in-frame clones and lacks some. Altogether hundreds of thousands of clones are present, approximately 85% being singletons, with the ten largest covering about an eighth. The sequenced sample was peripheral blood. These receptors came from a human donor in a cohort sampled during active COVID-19.

This clone was detected only once. The rearrangement links TRBV18 to TRBJ2-2; D unclear. V was shortened by 1 base and J by 6 bases, with 18 bases between the two germline ends. The germline CDR1 and CDR2 sequences are KGHSH and LQKENI. CDR3 length equals 17 residues. The chain's CDR3 is CASSPQRPERGAGELFF. The CDR3 bases are TGTGCCAGCTCACCACAAAGACCAGAAAGAGGCGCCGGGGAGCTGTTTTTT.

This clone was counted a single time. The chain recombines TRBV27 with TRBJ2-7; the match to TRBD2 covers 7 bases. Trimming took 5 bases from V and 6 from J; bases not matched to a gene: 25. This CDR3 has 19 amino acids. The V gene's germline CDR1 is MNHEY and CDR2 SMNVEV (reference sequence). CDR3 amino acids: CASSPLRLAAASVPGEQYF. In nucleotides, the CDR3 is TGTGCCAGCAGTCCCCTCAGGCTAGCGGCCGCATCCGTACCTGGCGAGCAGTACTTC.

This clone was recorded only once. The J gene is TRBJ1-1, the V gene TRBV12-3 or TRBV12-4; no clear D. V shed 1 base and J shed 1 base, with 4 bases lying between them. The CDR3 sequence is 13 residues long. The CDR3 DNA sequence: TGTGCCAGCAGTTTAGGCAGGAACACTGAAGCTTTCTTT. It specifies CASSLGRNTEAFF.

DNA of the CDR3: TGTGCCAGCAGCTTAGAGGGGTGGGGCACAGATACGCAGTATTTT. Its translation is CASSLEGWGTDTQYF. The chain couples TRBV7-9 to TRBJ2-3, with TRBD1 as a possible D gene (5 bases). CDR1 SEHNR and CDR2 FQNEAQ come from the germline V gene (reference sequence). V dropped 1 base and J dropped 1 base, with 9 bases sitting between them. CDR3 size: 15 residues.

The rearrangement links TRBV30 to TRBJ1-5, with D perhaps matching TRBD1 (5 bases). CDR1 and CDR2 from the germline V gene are GTSNPN and SVGIG (reference sequence). This CDR3 is 16 amino acids long. V was cut by 1 base and J by 0 bases, with 13 bases left in between. In DNA, the CDR3 is TGTGCCTGGAGTGCAGGACAAGCGTATAGCAATCAGCCCCAGCATTTT. Amino acid sequence: CAWSAGQAYSNQPQHF.

The V call is TRBV27, the J call TRBJ2-1; TRBD1 is a possible D gene (6 bases). The CDR3 covers 17 residues. Deletions cut 2 bases from V and 9 bases from J, with 23 bases between. Germline CDR1 MNHEY, CDR2 SMNVEV (reference sequence). The CDR3: CASSLRKLSPGASEQFF. The CDR3 DNA sequence: TGTGCCAGCAGTTTACGAAAATTGTCGCCAGGGGCCAGTGAGCAGTTCTTC.

J is TRBJ1-2 and V is TRBV4-2; a possible D gene is TRBD1 (6 bases). The V and J ends lost 0 bases and 0 bases respectively, with 8 bases between them. The CDR3 length is 15 residues. Germline V lookup: CDR1 LGHNA, CDR2 YNFKEQ. The CDR3 sequence is CASSQDGQTNYGYTF. In DNA, the CDR3 is TGTGCCAGCAGCCAAGACGGACAGACTAACTATGGCTACACCTTC.

The rearrangement joins TRBV4-1 to TRBJ2-2; TRBD2 might be the D (6 bases). The germline V gene encodes CDR1 MGHRA and CDR2 YSYEKL. This CDR3 region has 15 residues. Trimming shortened V by 2 bases and J by 6 bases, and 13 bases separated the two germline ends. The CDR3 DNA follows: TGCGCCAGCAGCCAACGGGACTGGGCTCCCGGGGAGCTGTTTTTT. It encodes CASSQRDWAPGELFF.

The V gene is TRBV7-2, the J gene TRBJ2-5, with 10 bases aligning to TRBD1. This CDR3 spans 15 amino acids. V shed 3 bases, J shed 9 bases, and the junction held 10 bases outside the gene matches. Germline CDR1 is SGHTA and CDR2 is FQGNSA. The CDR3 DNA reads as TGTGCCAGCAGCTTTTCAGGGGACAGGGGAAAATCCCAGTACTTC. The encoded protein is CASSFSGDRGKSQYF.

V usage is TRBV9 and J usage is TRBJ2-1, with D perhaps matching TRBD1 (6 bases). This CDR3 is built from 17 residues. V dropped 3 bases and J dropped 2 bases, with 18 bases sitting between them. The V gene's germline CDR1 is SGDLS and CDR2 YYNGEE. DNA of the CDR3: TGTGCCAGCAGCGACGGACAGCACAACCCGACCTACAATGAGCAGTTCTTC. Residues: CASSDGQHNPTYNEQFF.

This rearrangement joins TRBV9 to TRBJ1-2; D perhaps matches TRBD1 (5 bases). The germline gives CDR1 SGDLS, CDR2 YYNGEE. The V end was cut by 4 bases, the J end by 1 base, with 11 bases between. The CDR3 has 14 residues. Here the CDR3 DNA reads TGTGCCAGCAGCCCCACGGGGGGTAACTATGGCTACACCTTC. Translated: CASSPTGGNYGYTF.

The V and J genes are TRBV4-1 and TRBJ1-5, with 9 bases aligning to TRBD1. V trimming: 0 bases; J trimming: 7 bases; junction bases outside the gene matches: 4. CDR1 is MGHRA, CDR2 YSYEKL, per germline. CDR3 length: 15 residues. The CDR3 loop is CASSQETGGQQPQHF. The CDR3 DNA follows: TGCGCCAGCAGCCAAGAGACAGGGGGGCAACAGCCCCAGCATTTT.

The rearrangement uses TRBV5-4 and TRBJ2-3, with 9 bases identical to TRBD2. Germline V gives CDR1 SGHNT, CDR2 YYREEE (reference sequence). V trimming: 3 bases; J trimming: 1 base; junction bases outside the gene matches: 6. The CDR3 runs to 16 residues. In nucleotides, the CDR3 is TGTGCCAGCAGCTGGGGCGGGACTAGCCGCACAGATACGCAGTATTTT. Its protein is CASSWGGTSRTDTQYF.

CDR3 in DNA: TGTGCCAGCAGTTCGCCAGGGACAGAGGCCTACAATGAGCAGTTCTTC. This translates into CASSSPGTEAYNEQFF. The chain links TRBV28 to TRBJ2-1; 7 nucleotides line up with TRBD1. This CDR3 has 16 residues. The germline V gene has CDR1 MDHEN and CDR2 SYDVKM. V dropped 4 bases and J dropped 2; count of bases not matched to a gene: 8.

This clone was seen many times. This chain uses TRBV9 with TRBJ1-6; no firm D call. Germline V gene sequence: CDR1 SGDLS, CDR2 YYNGEE. The CDR3 has 15 residues. V dropped 5 bases and J dropped 0 bases, with 9 bases sitting between them. The CDR3 DNA sequence: TGTGCCAGCAGTTCCTCGAGCTCCTATAATTCACCCCTCCACTTT. Amino acids: CASSSSSSYNSPLHF.

The CDR3 sequence is CASSPGDQPQHF. The CDR3 coding sequence is TGTGCCAGCTCACCGGGAGATCAGCCCCAGCATTTT. This chain links TRBV18 with TRBJ1-5, with D hard to call. CDR1 is KGHSH, CDR2 LQKENI, per germline. This CDR3 has 12 residues. V lost 3 bases and J lost 5, with 5 bases in between.

The chain combines TRBV4-3 with TRBJ2-1; 8 bases map to TRBD2. The CDR3 is 17 amino acids. The germline V gene encodes CDR1 LGHNA and CDR2 YSLEER. Trimming at V came to 0 bases and at J to 4 bases, leaving 8 bases not matched to a gene. The CDR3 DNA sequence: TGCGCCAGCAGCCAAGATGGCCTAGCGGGCCTATACAATGAGCAGTTCTTC. This encodes CASSQDGLAGLYNEQFF.

The V and J genes are TRBV7-8 and TRBJ2-3, with D perhaps TRBD2 (6 bases). Germline V gene lookup returns CDR1 SGHVS and CDR2 FQNEAQ. Trimming cost V 1 base and J 6 bases, with 14 bases left between them. CDR3 length equals 15 residues. In nucleotides, the CDR3 is TGTGCCAGCAGCTTAGGAGCCGGGACTTCCGATACGCAGTATTTT. Translation: CASSLGAGTSDTQYF.

The chain joins TRBV19 to TRBJ2-7; no firm D call. This CDR3 spans 16 amino acids. Germline CDR1 reads LNHDA; CDR2 reads SQIVND (reference sequence). The V gene lost 4 bases and the J gene lost 2 bases, with 18 bases spanning the gap. CDR3 bases: TGTGCCAGTAGTACGCCCAGAATAGGCGGCACCTACGAGCAGTACTTC. Translating it yields CASSTPRIGGTYEQYF. Full variable domain (rest looked up from reference TRBV19 and TRBJ2-7): DGGITQSPKYLFRKEGQNVTLSCEQNLNHDAMYWYRQDPGQGLRLIYYSQIVNDFQKGDIAEGYSVSREKKESFPLTVTSAQKNPTAFYLCASSTPRIGGTYEQYFGPGTRLTVT.

This clone was counted only a few times. V is TRBV28 and J is TRBJ2-7; weak D call: TRBD1 (6 bases). CDR1 and CDR2 from the germline V gene are MDHEN and SYDVKM. The CDR3 spans 13 residues. Trimming left V 6 bases short and J 4 bases short, with 13 bases between. The CDR3 region is CASSPSRGYEQYF. The CDR3 DNA sequence: TGTGCCAGCAGCCCCAGTAGGGGGTACGAGCAGTACTTC.

V usage is TRBV7-9 and J usage is TRBJ2-1, with 11 bases fitting TRBD2. CDR1 and CDR2 (germline): SEHNR, FQNEAQ (reference sequence). The ends lost 5 bases at V and 2 bases at J; junction bases unmatched: 11. This CDR3 is 18 amino acids long. CDR3 in amino acids: CASSDTSSSGRTYNEQFF. The CDR3 bases are TGTGCCAGCAGCGACACTAGTTCTAGCGGGAGGACCTACAATGAGCAGTTCTTC.

DNA of the CDR3: TGTGCCAGCAGTCAGACAGGACTTGAAGCTTTCTTT. It codes for CASSQTGLEAFF. The chain combines TRBV6-5 with TRBJ1-1; TRBD1 is a possible D gene (6 bases). Germline CDR1 reads MNHEY; CDR2 reads SVGAGI. The CDR3 has 12 amino acids. Trimming pared 5 bases from V and 7 bases from J, leaving 11 bases between.

This clone showed up just a few times. The chain is built from TRBV6-5 and TRBJ2-7; maybe TRBD2 (5 bases). V was cut by 6 bases and J by 7 bases, with 10 bases left in between. The CDR3 is made up of 11 amino acids. CDR1 is MNHEY, CDR2 SVGAGI, per germline. The CDR3 region has the DNA TGTGCCAGCAGGACCCCGGGGGAGCAGTACTTC. Translating it yields CASRTPGEQYF.

This chain connects TRBV7-8 to TRBJ2-5, with D tentatively TRBD1 (5 bases). Looked up from germline, CDR1 is SGHVS and CDR2 is FQNEAQ. The V gene lost 4 bases and the J gene lost 4 bases, with 7 bases spanning the gap. This CDR3 comprises 12 residues. The CDR3 reads CASSSGLETQYF. The CDR3, as DNA: TGTGCCAGCAGCTCAGGGTTAGAGACCCAGTACTTC.

The chain employs TRBV28 and TRBJ2-2; no reliable D call. CDR1 MDHEN and CDR2 SYDVKM come from the germline V gene. This CDR3 has 15 amino acids. The ends were cut back, 5 bases at V and 1 base at J, with 11 bases in the middle. CDR3 nucleotide sequence: TGTGCCAGCAGTATACCGACGGGGAACACCGGGGAGCTGTTTTTT. Translated, it gives CASSIPTGNTGELFF. Full variable domain (rest looked up from reference TRBV28 and TRBJ2-2): DVKVTQSSRYLVKRTGEKVFLECVQDMDHENMFWYRQDPGLGLRLIYFSYDVKMKEKGDIPEGYSVSREKKERFSLILESASTNQTSMYLCASSIPTGNTGELFFGEGSRLTVL.

The rearrangement uses TRBV18 and TRBJ2-7; TRBD2 agrees at 10 bases. This CDR3 has 14 amino acids. The trim removed 5 bases at V and 6 bases at J, leaving 7 bases unmatched. The germline gives CDR1 KGHSH, CDR2 LQKENI. The CDR3: CASSGGLAPSEQYF. The CDR3 DNA reads TGTGCCAGCTCAGGGGGACTAGCGCCTTCCGAGCAGTACTTC.

The CDR3 sequence: CASSKREGGELFF. In nucleotides, the CDR3 is TGTGCCAGTAGTAAGCGGGAGGGCGGGGAGCTGTTTTTT. This chain uses TRBV19 with TRBJ2-2; 10 bases align to TRBD2. The length of the CDR3 is 13 residues. Germline CDR1 is LNHDA and CDR2 is SQIVND (reference sequence). J gave up 7 bases and V 4 bases, and 0 bases lay outside the gene matches.

This clone has only one observation. The chain has TRBV20-1 and TRBJ2-3; the D is unclear. This CDR3 comprises 10 residues. Trimming stripped 5 bases from V and 8 bases from J, with 8 bases between. CDR1 is DFQATT and CDR2 is SNEGSKA in the germline V gene (reference sequence). CDR3 in amino acids: CSAPLLTQYF. The CDR3 nucleotides are TGCAGTGCTCCACTCCTTACGCAGTATTTT.

The J gene is TRBJ1-2, the V gene TRBV2, with D perhaps matching TRBD1 (6 bases). With 6 bases removed from V and 4 bases from J, the gap between germline ends came to 12 bases. Germline V gene sequence: CDR1 SNHLY, CDR2 FYNNEI. This CDR3 has 13 amino acids. CDR3 sequence reads: CASRPTGSYGYTF. CDR3 coding DNA: TGTGCCAGCAGGCCTACAGGGAGCTATGGCTACACCTTC.

There are a few counts of this clone. This chain uses TRBV27 with TRBJ1-5; TRBD1 is a possible D gene (6 bases). Germline CDR1 reads MNHEY; CDR2 reads SMNVEV (reference sequence). The CDR3 is made up of 13 amino acids. V lost 0 bases and J lost 9, with 9 bases in between. This CDR3 is CASSLSGAGPQHF. The CDR3 DNA reads TGTGCCAGCAGTTTATCGGGGGCCGGGCCCCAGCATTTT.

This clone was recorded a few times. This rearrangement joins TRBV27 to TRBJ1-2, with 7 bases identical to TRBD1. The CDR3 has 15 amino acids. Looked up from germline, CDR1 is MNHEY and CDR2 is SMNVEV (reference sequence). V gave up 5 bases and J gave up 2 bases; unmatched junction bases: 8. The CDR3 loop is CASSPTPTGNYGYTF. The CDR3 DNA sequence: TGTGCCAGCAGTCCAACCCCGACAGGGAACTATGGCTACACCTTC.

The CDR3 sequence: CASSYIGQMNTEAFF. The CDR3 DNA sequence: TGTGCCAGCAGTTACATTGGACAAATGAACACTGAAGCTTTCTTT. The V gene is TRBV6-5, the J gene TRBJ1-1, with TRBD1 as a possible D gene (5 bases). CDR1 is MNHEY, CDR2 SVGAGI, per germline. The CDR3 runs 15 residues. V was clipped by 2 bases and J by 0 bases, with 10 bases between them.